The rows below give T cell receptor beta chains drawn from one sample of a study of blood T cells in healthy people across ages. From the 5' RACE reads, TCRdb called clonotypes with MiXCR, one entry per CDR3 protein. The repertoire has about 1.6 million distinct CDR3 sequences, about 31% of them found once; the top ten carry approximately 11%. Source material: blood. All receptors derive from a woman in her twenties or thirties in good health. Both conserved end residues are part of each CDR3. A D gene is named only where the DNA matches it firmly. A row's size may be missing; if present it is once, few, many or a size class.

>many|TRBD2|TRBJ2-1|TRBV7-2
TGTGCCAGCAGCTTGGGGACTAGCGGGAGTCTGGGGAGCTCCTACAATGAGCAGTTCTTC
CASSLGTSGSLGSSYNEQFF
>few|-|TRBJ1-3|TRBV7-9
TGTGCCAGCAGCTCGGGACACCGCTCTGGAAACACCATATATTTT
CASSSGHRSGNTIYF
>few|TRBD1|TRBJ1-5|TRBV20-1
TGCAGTGCTAGTACGGGACAGGGCAACCAGCCCCAGCATTTT
CSASTGQGNQPQHF
>-|TRBD2|TRBJ2-7|TRBV4-1
TGCGCCAGCAGCAAACTAGCGGGAGGGCCCGAGCAGTACTTC
CASSKLAGGPEQYF
>many|TRBD2|TRBJ2-7|TRBV6-5
TGTGCCAGCAGGCAAAGTTCTAGCGGGGTGTACGAGCAGTACTTC
CASRQSSSGVYEQYF
>-|-|TRBJ2-3|TRBV3-1
TGTGCCAGCAGACCCACAGAGGAGCGCACAGATACGCAGTATTTT
CASRPTEERTDTQYF
>-|-|TRBJ2-7|TRBV3-1
TGTGCCAGCAGCCAAGACGGGACGGGAGCGCTCGAGCAGTACTTC
CASSQDGTGALEQYF
>few|-|TRBJ1-2|TRBV25-1
TGTGCCAGCAGTGAATACCTAGGGCAGGGCGATGGCTACACCTTC
CASSEYLGQGDGYTF
>many|-|TRBJ2-7|TRBV7-2
TGTGCCAGCAGCTTAGATGCGGCCCGAGGCCTCTACGAGCAGTACTTC
CASSLDAARGLYEQYF
>few|-|TRBJ1-2|TRBV3-1
TGTGCCAGCAGCCAAGCTGGAGCGGATACACGGGGTGGCTACACCTTC
CASSQAGADTRGGYTF
>many|-|TRBJ1-4|TRBV29-1
TGCAGCGTTTTAGGCGAAAAACTGTTTTTT
CSVLGEKLFF
>-|-|TRBJ2-1|TRBV28
TGTGCCAGCAGTTTTAAGAGGGTCCGGTACAATGAGCAGTTCTTC
CASSFKRVRYNEQFF
>few|TRBD2|TRBJ2-1|TRBV12-3/TRBV12-4
TGTGCCAGCAGTTTAGTGACTAGCGCCTCCTACAATGAGCAGTTCTTC
CASSLVTSASYNEQFF
>-|-|TRBJ2-3|TRBV29-1
TGCAGCGTTGAAGAGGGCATCCCGGTTAGCACAGATACGCAGTATTTT
CSVEEGIPVSTDTQYF
>-|TRBD2|TRBJ2-3|TRBV5-1
TGCGCCAGCAGCTTGACTGGCGGGAGATTAACAGATACGCAGTATTTT
CASSLTGGRLTDTQYF
>-|-|TRBJ1-1|TRBV7-8
TGTGCCAGCAGCCGAGGACGGTTGAACACTGAAGCTTTCTTT
CASSRGRLNTEAFF
>few|-|TRBJ1-1|TRBV20-1
TGCAGTGCTAGAGGGGCGTGGAAAGCTTTCTTT
CSARGAWKAFF
>-|-|TRBJ2-7|TRBV27
TGTGCCAGCAGTTCCCCGAGTTTGTACTCTCGTGGCGAGCAGTACTTC
CASSSPSLYSRGEQYF
>-|TRBD2|TRBJ2-1|TRBV4-2
TGTGCCAGCAGCCAATTAACTAGCGGTTCCTACAATGAGCAGTTCTTC
CASSQLTSGSYNEQFF
>-|-|TRBJ2-7|TRBV28
TGTGCCAGCAGTTTCGGGTCTAACGTCTACGAGCAGTACTTC
CASSFGSNVYEQYF
>few|TRBD2|TRBJ2-7|TRBV6-5
TGTGCCAGCAGTCCTAGCGGGGGGAAACACTACGAGCAGTACTTC
CASSPSGGKHYEQYF
>-|-|TRBJ2-5|TRBV4-1
TGCGCCAGCAGCCAAGATTGGGCAGAGACCCAGTACTTC
CASSQDWAETQYF
>once|-|TRBJ2-3|TRBV11-1
TGTGCCACCGAAATTAGCGGCGCGGATACGCAGTATTTT
CATEISGADTQYF
>many|TRBD1|TRBJ2-1|TRBV5-1
TGCGCCAGCGGCGTGACAGGGGAATACAATGAGCAGTTCTTC
CASGVTGEYNEQFF
>many|TRBD1|TRBJ2-5|TRBV29-1
TGCAGCGTAGCCGGGACAGGCGCAGAGACCCAGTACTTC
CSVAGTGAETQYF
>many|-|TRBJ2-7|TRBV2
TGCGCCAGCAGAGAAGGATACGAGCAGTACTTC
CASREGYEQYF
>few|-|TRBJ2-7|TRBV28
TGTGCCAGCAGTTCCCCTGGGGTGGACTACGAGCAGTACTTC
CASSSPGVDYEQYF
>-|TRBD1|TRBJ2-3|TRBV6-5
TGTGCCAGCAGTCCCGGGACAGGGGGAACGTATACGCAGTATTTT
CASSPGTGGTYTQYF
>-|-|TRBJ2-1|TRBV20-1
TGCAGTGCTAGAGGGAGTGAGAGCTACAATGAGCAGTTCTTC
CSARGSESYNEQFF
>many|TRBD1|TRBJ2-5|TRBV29-1
TGCAGCGTCAAGACAGGGGGAGAGACCCAGTACTTC
CSVKTGGETQYF
>-|TRBD2|TRBJ2-1|TRBV7-2
TGTGCCAGCAGCTTAGTCCGGACTAGCGGGAGGTCCCTCTTGGATAATGAGCAGTTCTTC
CASSLVRTSGRSLLDNEQFF
>-|-|TRBJ2-3|TRBV20-1
TGCAGTGCTAGAGCAGGGGACAGGACGTACCCTAGCGGGGCCCCCACAGATACGCAGTATTTT
CSARAGDRTYPSGAPTDTQYF
>-|-|TRBJ2-3|TRBV7-2
TGTGCCAGCACCTTCGAGGGGAGGGGGGATACGCAGTATTTT
CASTFEGRGDTQYF
>-|TRBD2|TRBJ2-1|TRBV11-2
TGTGCCAGCAGCTCCCAGCGGGGGGCCCTTTACAATGAGCAGTTCTTC
CASSSQRGALYNEQFF
>few|-|TRBJ2-7|TRBV5-1
TGCGCCAGCAGTCCCCTCGGCGGGGAAACCTACGAGCAGTACTTC
CASSPLGGETYEQYF
>few|-|TRBJ2-1|TRBV20-1
TGCAGTGCTAGAGGTCAAGGGGGGTCGGGTTCGCAGTTCTTC
CSARGQGGSGSQFF
>many|TRBD1|TRBJ2-5|TRBV20-1
TGCAGTGCTAGAGACGGGACAGGGGAGACCCAGTACTTC
CSARDGTGETQYF
>few|TRBD2|TRBJ2-1|TRBV3-1
TGTGCCAGCAGCCAAGTGGTCCGGGAGGGTCTGTTCTTC
CASSQVVREGLFF
>many|-|TRBJ2-1|TRBV9
TGTGCCAGCAGCACCGCTACCTACAATGAGCAGTTCTTC
CASSTATYNEQFF
>once|-|TRBJ2-3|TRBV2
TGTGCCAGCAGACTGAGACAGGGAGGGACAGATACGCAGTATTTT
CASRLRQGGTDTQYF
>-|TRBD2|TRBJ2-1|TRBV13
TGTGCCAGCAGCATCGGGCTAGCGGCCTACAATGAGCAGTTCTTC
CASSIGLAAYNEQFF
>-|-|TRBJ2-5|TRBV12-3/TRBV12-4
TGTGCCAGCAGTTTACCCGCAACCAAGTACCAAGAGACCCAGTACTTC
CASSLPATKYQETQYF
>-|-|TRBJ1-5|TRBV5-1
TGCGCCAGCAGCCCCGGGGTAGATCAGCCCCAGCATTTT
CASSPGVDQPQHF
>few|-|TRBJ1-1|TRBV20-1
TGCAGTGCTAGAGATAGGAATCGGATCATGAACACTGAAGCTTTCTTT
CSARDRNRIMNTEAFF
>few|TRBD2|TRBJ2-5|TRBV27
TGTGCCTCGGGACGGACTAGCAGAGAGACCCAGTACTTC
CASGRTSRETQYF
>-|TRBD2|TRBJ2-3|TRBV20-1
TGCAGTGCCGTGGTAGCGGGGGGCCATTCTAGCACAGATACGCAGTATTTT
CSAVVAGGHSSTDTQYF
>few|-|TRBJ2-7|TRBV15
TGTGCCACCAGCAGAGATACGTCGCCAGCCGAGCAGTACTTC
CATSRDTSPAEQYF
>many|-|TRBJ2-1|TRBV5-1
TGCGCCAGCAGCCAGCTAGGGGGGGCAAGCTCCTACAATGAGCAGTTCTTC
CASSQLGGASSYNEQFF
>few|-|TRBJ2-1|TRBV9
TGTGCCAGCAGCGTCGAGGGGACTCCCTCCTACAATGAGCAGTTCTTC
CASSVEGTPSYNEQFF